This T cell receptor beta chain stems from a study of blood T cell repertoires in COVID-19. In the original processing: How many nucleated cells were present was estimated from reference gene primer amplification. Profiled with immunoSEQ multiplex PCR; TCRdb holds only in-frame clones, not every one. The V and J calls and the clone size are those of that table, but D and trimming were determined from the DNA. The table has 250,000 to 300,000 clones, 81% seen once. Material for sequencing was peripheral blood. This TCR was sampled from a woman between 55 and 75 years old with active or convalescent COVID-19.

The DNA for the CDR3 is TGTGCCAGCAGGACTAGCGGCGGATACAATGAGCAGTTCTTC. Translated: CASRTSGGYNEQFF. The V and J genes are TRBV2 and TRBJ2-1; TRBD2 aligns across 9 bases. Losses at the gene ends were 6 bases for V and 4 bases for J; bases not matched to a gene: 4. The CDR3 has 14 residues. From germline, CDR1 is SNHLY and CDR2 FYNNEI.